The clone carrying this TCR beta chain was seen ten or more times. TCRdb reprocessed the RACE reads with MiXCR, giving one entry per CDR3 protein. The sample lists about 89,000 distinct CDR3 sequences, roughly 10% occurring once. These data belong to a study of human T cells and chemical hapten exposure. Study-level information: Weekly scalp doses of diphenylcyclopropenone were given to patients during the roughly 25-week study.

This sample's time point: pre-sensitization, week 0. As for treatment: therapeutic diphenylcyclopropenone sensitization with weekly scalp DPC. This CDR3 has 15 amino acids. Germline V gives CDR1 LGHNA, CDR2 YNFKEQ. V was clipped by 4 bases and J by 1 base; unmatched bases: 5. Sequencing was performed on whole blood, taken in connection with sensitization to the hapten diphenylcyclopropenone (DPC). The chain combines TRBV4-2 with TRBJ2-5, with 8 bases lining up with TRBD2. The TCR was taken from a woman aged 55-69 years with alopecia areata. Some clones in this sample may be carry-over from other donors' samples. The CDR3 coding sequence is TGTGCCAGCAGCCCGGGAACTAGCGGCCAAGAGACCCAGTACTTC. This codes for CASSPGTSGQETQYF.